The rows below give T cell receptor beta chains drawn from one sample of a study of T cell changes during pregnancy in multiple sclerosis. Clones were sequenced by immunoSEQ multiplex PCR, and TCRdb holds only the in-frame ones, with some missing. There are more than 65,000 clones in the sample; nearly 95% occur only once, and more than 1% lies in the top ten. The sample in question was peripheral blood, obtained in the second trimester of pregnancy. The receptors were gathered from a female donor with multiple sclerosis, enrolled in a pregnancy study. The CDR3 runs from the conserved cysteine through the conserved F or W. Fields, in order: V gene, J gene, clone size, D gene, CDR3 protein, CDR3 DNA. A D gene is named only where the DNA matches it firmly. Some rows have no size entry. The others give once, few or many, or a class for an expanded clone.

TRBV5-1	TRBJ1-2	-	-	CASSLRGEGVRYGYTF	TGCGCCAGCAGCCTCCGCGGCGAGGGGGTTAGGTATGGCTACACCTTC
TRBV5-1	TRBJ1-5	-	-	CASSLDGSVGPQHF	TGCGCCAGCAGCTTGGACGGTTCCGTCGGTCCCCAGCATTTT
TRBV27	TRBJ2-1	-	TRBD2	CASRPGLAVYNEQFF	TGTGCCAGCAGACCGGGACTAGCGGTCTACAATGAGCAGTTCTTC
TRBV5-6	TRBJ2-1	-	TRBD2	CASSLMGTSGSNEQFF	TGTGCCAGCAGCTTGATGGGGACTAGCGGCTCCAATGAGCAGTTCTTC
TRBV14	TRBJ1-2	-	-	CASSLRATLYGYTF	TGTGCCAGCAGCCTCAGGGCAACCCTATATGGCTACACCTTC
TRBV10-3	TRBJ2-1	-	-	CALSAGLANEQFF	TGTGCCCTTTCCGCCGGACTCGCTAATGAGCAGTTCTTC
TRBV15	TRBJ2-1	-	-	CATSRDATERYEQFF	TGTGCCACCAGCAGAGACGCTACGGAGCGTTATGAGCAGTTCTTC
TRBV18	TRBJ1-2	-	-	CASSPGNRADGYTF	TGTGCCAGCTCACCGGGCAATCGAGCAGATGGCTACACCTTC
TRBV28	TRBJ2-1	-	-	CASSLGRDNEQFF	TGTGCCAGCAGTTTAGGCAGGGACAATGAGCAGTTCTTC
TRBV6-4	TRBJ2-7	-	TRBD1	CASSPGQGAYEQYF	TGTGCCAGCAGCCCGGGACAGGGGGCCTACGAGCAGTACTTC
TRBV7-9	TRBJ2-1	few	TRBD2	CASSFGLAGGYNEQFF	TGTGCCAGCAGCTTCGGCCTAGCGGGAGGCTACAATGAGCAGTTCTTC
TRBV20-1	TRBJ2-5	-	-	CSARDPETQYF	TGCAGTGCTAGAGACCCGGAGACCCAGTACTTC
TRBV18	TRBJ2-7	-	TRBD1	CASSNRQGASYEQYF	TGTGCCAGCTCAAATAGACAGGGGGCATCCTACGAGCAGTACTTC
TRBV6-5	TRBJ2-7	-	TRBD2	CASSYSMSGGKNEQYF	TGTGCCAGCAGTTACTCGATGTCCGGGGGGAAGAACGAGCAGTACTTC
TRBV30	TRBJ1-1	-	TRBD1	CASRQGVYTEAFF	TGTGCCAGCAGACAGGGGGTATACACTGAAGCTTTCTTT
TRBV29-1	TRBJ2-7	-	TRBD2	CSVVRGSQPYEQYF	TGCAGCGTTGTTCGCGGGAGTCAACCCTACGAGCAGTACTTC
TRBV27	TRBJ2-1	-	TRBD2	CASSTISGRDSFYNEQFF	TGTGCCAGCAGCACTATTAGCGGGAGGGACTCCTTCTACAATGAGCAGTTCTTC
TRBV2	TRBJ2-1	-	TRBD2	CASRGLAGGFNEQFF	TGTGCCAGCAGGGGGCTAGCGGGAGGATTCAATGAGCAGTTCTTC
TRBV29-1	TRBJ2-2	-	-	CSVDLWQGGGTGELFF	TGCAGCGTTGATTTGTGGCAGGGGGGCGGCACCGGGGAGCTGTTTTTT
TRBV9	TRBJ2-1	-	TRBD1	CASSPRIGAGTGGRNEQFF	TGTGCCAGCAGCCCCCGAATCGGGGCGGGGACAGGGGGGAGGAATGAGCAGTTCTTC
TRBV29-1	TRBJ2-7	-	-	CSVAPDSFSYEQYF	TGCAGCGTTGCCCCGGACAGTTTTTCCTACGAGCAGTACTTC
TRBV29-1	TRBJ2-1	-	-	CSVALVAVVYNEQFF	TGCAGCGTTGCCCTAGTAGCGGTAGTCTACAATGAGCAGTTCTTC
TRBV14	TRBJ1-1	-	-	CASSQDGYRVNTEAFF	TGTGCCAGCAGCCAAGATGGATACAGGGTGAACACTGAAGCTTTCTTT
TRBV4-1	TRBJ2-2	-	TRBD2	CASSAGTSPNTGELFF	TGCGCCAGCAGCGCCGGGACTAGCCCCAACACCGGGGAGCTGTTTTTT
TRBV10-3	TRBJ1-2	-	-	CAISGLDSYGYTF	TGTGCCATCAGTGGGCTAGACAGTTATGGCTACACCTTC
TRBV11-2	TRBJ2-7	-	TRBD2	CASSSGLAEVYEQYF	TGTGCCAGCAGCTCCGGCCTAGCGGAAGTCTACGAGCAGTACTTC
TRBV28	TRBJ1-1	-	TRBD1	CASSPPEFGTGAEAFF	TGTGCCAGCAGTCCCCCAGAATTCGGGACAGGGGCTGAAGCTTTCTTT
TRBV7-3	TRBJ2-1	-	-	CASSLLGDSSYNEQFF	TGTGCCAGCAGCTTATTGGGGGACTCATCGTACAATGAGCAGTTCTTC
TRBV27	TRBJ2-7	-	TRBD2	CASSLAGDYEQYF	TGTGCCAGCAGTTTAGCGGGAGATTACGAGCAGTACTTC
TRBV5-3	TRBJ1-5	once	-	CARSLPRQGCNQPQHF	TGTGCCAGAAGCTTGCCGCGGCAGGGGTGTAATCAGCCCCAGCATTTT
TRBV5-1	TRBJ1-2	once	-	CASSLGLYGYTF	TGCGCCAGCAGCTTGGGGCTCTATGGCTACACCTTC
TRBV7-3	TRBJ1-1	-	-	CASSQQPPGSNTEAFF	TGTGCCAGCAGCCAACAGCCTCCCGGAAGTAACACTGAAGCTTTCTTT
TRBV6-4	TRBJ1-2	-	-	CASSQEGVRGYTF	TGTGCCAGCAGCCAAGAAGGGGTGCGGGGCTACACCTTC
TRBV9	TRBJ2-1	once	TRBD2	CASSSRLAGASYNEQFF	TGTGCCAGCAGCTCCAGGTTAGCGGGAGCGTCCTACAATGAGCAGTTCTTC
TRBV28	TRBJ2-5	-	-	CASSLSRETQYF	TGTGCCAGCAGTTTATCTCGGGAGACCCAGTACTTC
TRBV5-5	TRBJ1-5	-	-	CASSQRDNSNQPQHF	TGTGCCAGCAGCCAACGCGATAACAGCAATCAGCCCCAGCATTTT
TRBV5-1	TRBJ2-2	-	TRBD1	CASSTGTGRTGELFF	TGCGCCAGCAGCACAGGGACAGGGAGGACCGGGGAGCTGTTTTTT
TRBV19	TRBJ2-7	-	TRBD1	CASSIGTGASYEQYF	TGTGCCAGTAGTATAGGAACAGGGGCCTCCTACGAGCAGTACTTC
TRBV4-3	TRBJ2-3	-	TRBD2	CASSRGLADASTDTQYF	TGCGCCAGCAGCCGCGGACTAGCGGACGCATCCACAGATACGCAGTATTTT
TRBV5-1	TRBJ1-2	-	TRBD1	CASSPGRDRLGYTF	TGCGCCAGCAGCCCGGGACGGGACAGGCTTGGCTACACCTTC
TRBV5-4	TRBJ2-7	-	TRBD2	CASSTIAGSSYEQYF	TGTGCCAGCAGCACCATAGCGGGAAGCTCCTACGAGCAGTACTTC
TRBV19	TRBJ1-1	few	-	CASSWGANTEAFF	TGTGCCAGTAGTTGGGGCGCGAACACTGAAGCTTTCTTT
TRBV4-3	TRBJ1-2	-	TRBD1	CASSLTGTGYSYGYTF	TGCGCCAGCAGCCTCACCGGGACAGGGTATTCCTATGGCTACACCTTC
TRBV30	TRBJ1-2	-	-	CAWTPLNYGYTF	TGTGCCTGGACACCACTGAACTATGGCTACACCTTC
TRBV10-3	TRBJ2-1	once	TRBD2	CAISEGGDHQFF	TGTGCCATCAGTGAGGGGGGGGACCACCAGTTCTTC
TRBV30	TRBJ2-1	-	TRBD1	CAWSGGQGLQVQQFF	TGTGCCTGGAGTGGGGGACAGGGCTTGCAGGTTCAGCAGTTCTTC
TRBV7-2	TRBJ2-4	-	-	CASSLSGIDKNIQYF	TGTGCCAGCAGCTTATCAGGGATCGACAAAAACATTCAGTACTTC
TRBV5-6	TRBJ1-2	once	TRBD1	CASSSLRRTGGRGLRGYTF	TGTGCCAGCAGCTCGCTACGAAGGACAGGGGGCAGAGGGTTGAGGGGCTACACCTTC
TRBV4-3	TRBJ2-2	-	-	CASSQDGQNTGELFF	TGCGCCAGCAGCCAAGATGGGCAGAACACCGGGGAGCTGTTTTTT
TRBV7-8	TRBJ2-7	-	TRBD1	CASSLALTGAHYEQYF	TGTGCCAGCAGCTTAGCGCTTACAGGGGCGCACTACGAGCAGTACTTC
TRBV28	TRBJ1-4	-	TRBD1	CASSPGQHRGEKLFF	TGTGCCAGCAGTCCGGGACAGCACCGAGGGGAAAAACTGTTTTTT
TRBV30	TRBJ1-4	-	-	CAWRPEATNEKLFF	TGTGCCTGGAGGCCCGAGGCAACTAATGAAAAACTGTTTTTT
TRBV2	TRBJ2-7	-	-	CASRTQDTQYF	TGTGCCAGCAGGACACAGGATACTCAGTACTTC
TRBV11-2	TRBJ2-7	-	-	CASSLQGGKHEQYF	TGTGCCAGCAGCTTACAGGGGGGTAAACACGAGCAGTACTTC
TRBV30	TRBJ2-7	-	-	CAWTLTGGSNYEQYF	TGTGCCTGGACTCTAACCGGCGGATCTAACTACGAGCAGTACTTC
TRBV5-1	TRBJ2-1	-	TRBD2	CASSWTSGRGEQFF	TGCGCCAGCAGTTGGACTAGCGGGAGAGGTGAGCAGTTCTTC
TRBV7-6	TRBJ2-1	once	-	CASSFQGPGNEQFF	TGTGCCAGCAGCTTCCAGGGGCCGGGCAATGAGCAGTTCTTC
TRBV4-2	TRBJ2-1	-	TRBD2	CASSQDGVASGSRDEQFF	TGTGCCAGCAGCCAAGACGGCGTGGCTAGCGGGAGCCGAGATGAGCAGTTCTTC
TRBV6-5	TRBJ1-3	-	-	CASRIRGHGNTIYF	TGTGCCAGCAGGATCAGGGGACACGGAAACACCATATATTTT
TRBV11-2	TRBJ1-1	-	-	CASSLGTLLATEAFF	TGTGCCAGCAGCTTAGGGACACTGTTAGCCACTGAAGCTTTCTTT